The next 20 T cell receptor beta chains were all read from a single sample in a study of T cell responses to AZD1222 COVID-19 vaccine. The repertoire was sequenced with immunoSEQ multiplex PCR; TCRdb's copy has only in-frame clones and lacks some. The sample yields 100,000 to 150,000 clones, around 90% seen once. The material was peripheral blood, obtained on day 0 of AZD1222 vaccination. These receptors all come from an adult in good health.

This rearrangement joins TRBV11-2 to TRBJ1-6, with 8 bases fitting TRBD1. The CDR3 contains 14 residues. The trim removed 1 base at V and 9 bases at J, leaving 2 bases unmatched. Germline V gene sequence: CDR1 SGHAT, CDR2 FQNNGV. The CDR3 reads CASSLGTGSSPLHF. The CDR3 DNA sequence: TGTGCCAGCAGCTTAGGGACAGGGTCTTCACCCCTCCACTTT.

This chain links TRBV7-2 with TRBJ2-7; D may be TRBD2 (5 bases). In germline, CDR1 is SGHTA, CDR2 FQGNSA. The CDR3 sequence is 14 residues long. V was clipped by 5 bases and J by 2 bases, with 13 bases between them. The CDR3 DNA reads TGTGCCAGCAGCCGGGATATTGAGGCCTACGAGCAGTACTTC. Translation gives CASSRDIEAYEQYF.

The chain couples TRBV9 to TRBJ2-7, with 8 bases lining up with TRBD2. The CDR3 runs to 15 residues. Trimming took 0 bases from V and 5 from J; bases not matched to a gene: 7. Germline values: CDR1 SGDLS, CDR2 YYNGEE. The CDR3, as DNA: TGTGCCAGCAGCGTAGGAATAGCGGGGAGCCACGAGCAGTACTTC. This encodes CASSVGIAGSHEQYF.

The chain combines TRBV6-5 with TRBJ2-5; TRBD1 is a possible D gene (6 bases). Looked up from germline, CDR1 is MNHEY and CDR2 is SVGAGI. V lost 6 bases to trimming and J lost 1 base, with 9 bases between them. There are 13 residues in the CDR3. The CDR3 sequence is CASRRTAQETQYF. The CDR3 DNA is TGTGCCAGCAGGAGGACAGCCCAAGAGACCCAGTACTTC.

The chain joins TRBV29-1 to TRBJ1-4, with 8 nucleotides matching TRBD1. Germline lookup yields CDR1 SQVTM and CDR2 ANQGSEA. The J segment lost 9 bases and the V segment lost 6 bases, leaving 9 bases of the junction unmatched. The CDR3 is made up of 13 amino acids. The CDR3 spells CSVSHRGDKKLFF. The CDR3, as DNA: TGCAGCGTCTCCCACAGGGGGGATAAAAAACTGTTTTTT.

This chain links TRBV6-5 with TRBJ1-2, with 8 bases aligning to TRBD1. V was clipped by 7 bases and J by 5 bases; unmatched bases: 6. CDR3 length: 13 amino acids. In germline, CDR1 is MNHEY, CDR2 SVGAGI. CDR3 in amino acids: CASTLGQAYGYTF. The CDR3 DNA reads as TGTGCCAGCACCTTGGGACAGGCTTATGGCTACACCTTC.

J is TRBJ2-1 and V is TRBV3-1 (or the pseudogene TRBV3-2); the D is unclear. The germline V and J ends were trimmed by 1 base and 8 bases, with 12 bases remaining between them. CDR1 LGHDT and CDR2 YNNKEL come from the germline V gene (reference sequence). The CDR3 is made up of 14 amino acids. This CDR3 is CASSQVLIGDEQFF. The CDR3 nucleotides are TGTGCCAGCAGCCAAGTACTGATCGGCGATGAGCAGTTCTTC.

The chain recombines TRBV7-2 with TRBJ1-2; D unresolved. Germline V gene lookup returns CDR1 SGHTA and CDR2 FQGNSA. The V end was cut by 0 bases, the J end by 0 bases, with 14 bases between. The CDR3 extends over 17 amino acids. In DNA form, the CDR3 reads TGTGCCAGCAGCTTAGCGCTAATGAGGGAGGCTAACTATGGCTACACCTTC. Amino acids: CASSLALMREANYGYTF.

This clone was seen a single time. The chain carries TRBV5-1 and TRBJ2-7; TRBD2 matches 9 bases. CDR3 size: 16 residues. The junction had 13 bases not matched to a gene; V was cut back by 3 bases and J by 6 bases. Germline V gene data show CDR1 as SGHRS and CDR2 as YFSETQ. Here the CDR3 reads CASSSTSGGGSREQYF. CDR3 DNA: TGCGCCAGCAGCTCGACTAGCGGAGGCGGGTCTCGCGAGCAGTACTTC.

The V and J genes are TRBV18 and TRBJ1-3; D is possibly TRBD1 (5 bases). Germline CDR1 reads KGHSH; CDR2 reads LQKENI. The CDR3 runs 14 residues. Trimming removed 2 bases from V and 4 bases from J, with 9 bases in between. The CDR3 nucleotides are TGTGCCAGCTCACCAATGGGGGAAGGAAACACCATATATTTT. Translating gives CASSPMGEGNTIYF.

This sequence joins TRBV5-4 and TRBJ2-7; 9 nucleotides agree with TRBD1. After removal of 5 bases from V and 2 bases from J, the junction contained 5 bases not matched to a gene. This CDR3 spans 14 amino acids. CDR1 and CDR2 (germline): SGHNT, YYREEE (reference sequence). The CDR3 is CASSRDREAYEQYF. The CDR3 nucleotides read TGTGCCAGCAGTCGGGACAGGGAGGCCTACGAGCAGTACTTC. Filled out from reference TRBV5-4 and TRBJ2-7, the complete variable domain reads ETGVTQSPTHLIKTRGQQVTLRCSSQSGHNTVSWYQQALGQGPQFIFQYYREEENGRGNFPPRFSGLQFPNYSSELNVNALELDDSALYLCASSRDREAYEQYFGPGTRLTVT.

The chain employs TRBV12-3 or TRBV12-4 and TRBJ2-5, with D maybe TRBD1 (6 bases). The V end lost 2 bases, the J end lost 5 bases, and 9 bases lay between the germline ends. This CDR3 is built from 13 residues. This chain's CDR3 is CASSLKGVETQYF. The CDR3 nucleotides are TGTGCCAGCAGTTTAAAGGGGGTTGAGACCCAGTACTTC.

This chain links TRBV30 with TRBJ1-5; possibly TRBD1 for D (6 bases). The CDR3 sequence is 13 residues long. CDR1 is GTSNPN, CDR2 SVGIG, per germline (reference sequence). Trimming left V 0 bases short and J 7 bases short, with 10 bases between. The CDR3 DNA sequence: TGTGCCTGGAGTGTGGGGGGGGCGCAGCCCCAGCATTTT. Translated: CAWSVGGAQPQHF.

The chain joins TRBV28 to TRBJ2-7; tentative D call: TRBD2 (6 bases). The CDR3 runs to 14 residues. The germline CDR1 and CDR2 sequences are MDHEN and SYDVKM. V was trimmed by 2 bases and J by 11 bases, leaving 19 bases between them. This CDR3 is CASSLGQDYLREYF. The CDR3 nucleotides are TGTGCCAGCAGTTTAGGGCAGGACTACTTACGGGAGTACTTC.

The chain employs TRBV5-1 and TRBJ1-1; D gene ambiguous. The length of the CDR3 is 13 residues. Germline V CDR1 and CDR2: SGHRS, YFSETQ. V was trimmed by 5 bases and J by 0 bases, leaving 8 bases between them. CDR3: CASSKTLNTEAFF. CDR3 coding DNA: TGCGCCAGCAGTAAGACCCTGAACACTGAAGCTTTCTTT.

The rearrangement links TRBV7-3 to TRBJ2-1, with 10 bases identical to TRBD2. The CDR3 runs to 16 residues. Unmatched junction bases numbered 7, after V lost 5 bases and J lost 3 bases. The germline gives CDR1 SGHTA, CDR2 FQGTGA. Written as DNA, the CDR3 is TGTGCCAGCAGCCCCGCTAGCGGGGGCTACTACAATGAGCAGTTCTTC. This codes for CASSPASGGYYNEQFF.

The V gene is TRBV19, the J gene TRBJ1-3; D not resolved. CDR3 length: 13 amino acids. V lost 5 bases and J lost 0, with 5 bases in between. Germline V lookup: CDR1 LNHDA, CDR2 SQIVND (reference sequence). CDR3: CASSLSSGNTIYF. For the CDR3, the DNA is TGTGCCAGTAGTCTTTCCTCTGGAAACACCATATATTTT.

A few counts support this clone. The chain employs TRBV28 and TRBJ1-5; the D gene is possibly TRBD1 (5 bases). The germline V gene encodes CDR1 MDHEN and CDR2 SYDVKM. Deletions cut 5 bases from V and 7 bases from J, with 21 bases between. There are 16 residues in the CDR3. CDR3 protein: CASSPALGGVGQPQHF. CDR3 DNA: TGTGCCAGCAGTCCCGCCCTCGGGGGTGTGGGCCAGCCCCAGCATTTT.

CDR3 protein: CASSSGRFNYGYTF. CDR3 sequence (DNA): TGTGCCAGCAGTTCAGGAAGGTTTAACTATGGCTACACCTTC. V usage is TRBV28 and J usage is TRBJ1-2, with no clear D. This CDR3 spans 14 amino acids. Germline values: CDR1 MDHEN, CDR2 SYDVKM. Trimming took off 4 bases at V and 1 base at J, with 10 bases between the two ends.

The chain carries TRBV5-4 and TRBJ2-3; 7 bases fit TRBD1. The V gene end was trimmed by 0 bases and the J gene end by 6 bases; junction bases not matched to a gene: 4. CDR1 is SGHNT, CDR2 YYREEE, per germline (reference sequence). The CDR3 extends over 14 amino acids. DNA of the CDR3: TGTGCCAGCAGCTTGGGACAGGGTAGGGATACGCAGTATTTT. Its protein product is CASSLGQGRDTQYF.